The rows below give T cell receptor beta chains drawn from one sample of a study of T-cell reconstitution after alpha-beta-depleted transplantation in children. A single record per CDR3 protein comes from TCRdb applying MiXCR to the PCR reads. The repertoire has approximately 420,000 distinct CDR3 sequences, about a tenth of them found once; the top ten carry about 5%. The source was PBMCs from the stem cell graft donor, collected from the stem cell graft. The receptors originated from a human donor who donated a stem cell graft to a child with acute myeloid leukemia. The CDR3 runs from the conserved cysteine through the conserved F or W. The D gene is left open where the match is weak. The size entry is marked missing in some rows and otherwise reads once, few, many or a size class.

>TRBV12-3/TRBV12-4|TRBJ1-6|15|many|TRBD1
CASSETGAYNSPLHF
TGTGCCAGCAGCGAGACAGGGGCCTATAATTCACCCCTCCACTTT
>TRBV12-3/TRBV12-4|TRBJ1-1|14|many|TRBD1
CASSQRTGNTEAFF
TGTGCCAGCAGTCAAAGGACAGGGAACACTGAAGCTTTCTTT
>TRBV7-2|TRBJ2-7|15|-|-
CASSPMGAGSGGAYF
TGTGCCAGCAGCCCGATGGGAGCGGGTTCCGGCGGGGCGTACTTC
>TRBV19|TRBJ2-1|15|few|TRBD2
CASSTAGGSYNEQFF
TGTGCCAGTAGTACCGCGGGGGGCTCCTACAATGAGCAGTTCTTC
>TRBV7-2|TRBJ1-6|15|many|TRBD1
CASSFSRGRESPLHF
TGTGCCAGCAGCTTCAGCAGGGGGCGCGAGTCACCCCTCCACTTT
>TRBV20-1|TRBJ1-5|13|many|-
CSAGGASNQPQHF
TGCAGTGCGGGGGGGGCTAGCAATCAGCCCCAGCATTTT
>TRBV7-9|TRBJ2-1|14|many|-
CASSDRQGSNEQFF
TGTGCCAGCAGCGACCGCCAGGGATCCAATGAGCAGTTCTTC
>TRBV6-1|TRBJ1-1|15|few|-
CASTNKIQENTEAFF
TGTGCCAGCACAAATAAAATACAGGAGAACACTGAAGCTTTCTTT
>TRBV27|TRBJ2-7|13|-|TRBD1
CASSFDRGSEQYF
TGTGCCAGCAGTTTCGACAGGGGGTCGGAGCAGTACTTC
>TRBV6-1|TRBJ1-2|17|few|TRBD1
CASSEGFLKTGSYGYTF
TGTGCCAGCAGTGAGGGCTTTTTGAAGACAGGGTCCTATGGCTACACCTTC
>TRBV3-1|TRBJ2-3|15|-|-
CASSSNHRSADTQYF
TGTGCCAGCAGCTCAAACCACCGAAGCGCAGATACGCAGTATTTT
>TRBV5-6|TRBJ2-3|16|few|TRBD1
CASSPSTGGFTDTQYF
TGTGCCAGCAGTCCCTCGACAGGGGGCTTCACAGATACGCAGTATTTT
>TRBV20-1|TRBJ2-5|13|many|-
CSATRDSGETQYF
TGCAGTGCCACCCGGGACTCTGGAGAGACCCAGTACTTC
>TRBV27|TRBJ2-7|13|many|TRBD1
CASSTRQGYEQYF
TGTGCCAGCAGTACCCGACAGGGCTACGAGCAGTACTTC
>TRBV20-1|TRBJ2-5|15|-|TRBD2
CCARLTSGTQETQYF
TGCTGTGCCAGACTGACTAGCGGTACTCAAGAGACCCAGTACTTC
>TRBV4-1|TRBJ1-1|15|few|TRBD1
CASSQVSGGITEAFF
TGCGCCAGCAGCCAAGTTTCAGGGGGCATTACTGAAGCTTTCTTT
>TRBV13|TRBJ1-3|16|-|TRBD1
CASSLVPTGGGNTIYF
TGTGCCAGCAGCTTAGTGCCGACAGGGGGAGGAAACACCATATATTTT
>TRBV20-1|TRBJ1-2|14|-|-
CSARDHRGFYGYTF
TGCAGTGCTAGAGATCACCGGGGATTCTATGGCTACACCTTC
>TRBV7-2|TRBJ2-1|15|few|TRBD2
CASRQAGGRANEQFF
TGTGCCAGCAGGCAAGCTGGCGGGAGGGCCAATGAGCAGTTCTTC
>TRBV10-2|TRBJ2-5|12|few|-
CASRGQEETQYF
TGCGCCAGCAGAGGACAAGAAGAGACCCAGTACTTC
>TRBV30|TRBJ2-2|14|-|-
CAWSRGASTGELFF
TGTGCCTGGAGCAGGGGCGCAAGCACCGGGGAGCTGTTTTTT
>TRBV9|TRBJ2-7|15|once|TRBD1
CASSVAGQGGHEQYF
TGTGCCAGCAGCGTAGCAGGACAGGGAGGACACGAGCAGTACTTC
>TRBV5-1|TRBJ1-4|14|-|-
CASSLEAYNEKLFF
TGCGCCAGCAGCTTGGAGGCCTATAATGAAAAACTGTTTTTT
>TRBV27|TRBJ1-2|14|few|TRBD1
CASSPDRGPAGYTF
TGTGCCAGCAGTCCGGACAGGGGGCCGGCTGGCTACACCTTC
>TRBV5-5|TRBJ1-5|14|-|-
CASSLDPNNQPQHF
TGTGCCAGCAGCTTGGACCCGAATAATCAGCCCCAGCATTTT
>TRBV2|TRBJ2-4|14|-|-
CASSWTDAKNIQYF
TGTGCCAGCAGCTGGACGGATGCCAAAAACATTCAGTACTTC
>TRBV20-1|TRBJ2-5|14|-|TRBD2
CSARMGGGQETQYF
TGCAGTGCTAGAATGGGGGGAGGGCAAGAGACCCAGTACTTC